This T cell receptor (beta chain) came from a study of blood T cell repertoires in COVID-19. Germline-derived CDR1 and CDR2 are MNHNY and SVGAGI (reference sequence). Trimming removed 6 bases from V and 8 bases from J; junction bases left unmatched: 9. The CDR3 is 13 residues long. Clinical history as reported by participants underpinned cohort assignment. Data came from immunoSEQ multiplex PCR; TCRdb stores just in-frame clones and leaves some out. This sample has about 400,000 clones; around nine tenths occur once, and the top ten carry about 9.4%. This clonotype was obtained from a woman in her forties or fifties who had recovered from COVID-19. Input material: PBMCs or T cells enriched from blood (not recorded which). The V call is TRBV6-6, the J call TRBJ1-2; 7 bases are a match to TRBD1. The CDR3 coding sequence is TGTGCCAGCAGAGCCGACAGGGTAGGAGGCTACACCTTC. This codes for CASRADRVGGYTF.